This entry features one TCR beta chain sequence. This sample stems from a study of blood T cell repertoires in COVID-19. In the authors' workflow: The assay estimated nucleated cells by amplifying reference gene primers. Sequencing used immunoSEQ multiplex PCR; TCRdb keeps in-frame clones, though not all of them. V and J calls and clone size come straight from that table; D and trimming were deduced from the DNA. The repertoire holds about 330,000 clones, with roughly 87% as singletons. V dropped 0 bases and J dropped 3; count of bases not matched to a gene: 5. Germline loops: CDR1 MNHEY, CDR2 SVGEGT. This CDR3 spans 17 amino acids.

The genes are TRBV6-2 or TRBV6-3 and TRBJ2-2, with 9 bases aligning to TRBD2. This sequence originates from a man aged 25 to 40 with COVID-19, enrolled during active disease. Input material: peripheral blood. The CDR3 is CASSYSLAGVDTGELFF. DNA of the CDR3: TGTGCCAGCAGTTACTCCTTAGCGGGAGTAGACACCGGGGAGCTGTTTTTT.